Listed here is a single T cell receptor beta chain. The antigen this receptor binds is unknown. One base away there is no much larger clone; base qualities are not given. Donors were healthy HIV-negative adults with no recently reported acute infections or vaccinations. All donors were Caucasian adults living in Nashville, Tennessee, USA. Magnetic negative selection was used to enrich CD4+ T cells, after which naive cells were positively selected on CD45RA and the negative fraction became the memory subset. Blood was collected by leukapheresis, and PBMCs were isolated by Ficoll-Histopaque density gradient centrifugation and then cryopreserved in liquid nitrogen vapor phase. Purity and quantity of every magnetically sorted T cell population were checked by analytical flow cytometry. Each sorted fraction had its genomic DNA isolated and then quantified by UV absorbance on a Nanodrop 2000c. The data belong to a study of shared clonotypes between healthy human individuals (dated by TCRdb to 2018 to 2021). Notes on the research overall: The cohort included three men and a couple of women between 18 and 49 years of age. For each donor, three plates each were used for CD4 naive and CD4 memory, two plates were used for CD8 naive, and one plate was used for CD8 memory. To estimate repertoire size and how much clonotype sharing occurs between individuals, the study deeply sequenced the blood TCR repertoires of about five healthy adults. Libraries were prepared and TCR repertoires were sequenced by different laboratories using diverse techniques, in order to increase sequencing depth and limit assay-specific biases. Between about 0.9 and 9 billion PBMCs per donor were obtained by leukapheresis.

CDR1 and CDR2, per the germline V gene, are SGHDN and FVKESK. Deletion took 4 bases off V and 4 bases off J, with a span of 11 bases between the germline ends. Counted from cysteine to phenylalanine, this CDR3 has 13 amino acids. Only the CDR3 part of the read is kept: 39 bases, read in frame from the first base. Study-wide findings and limitations: When several donors were compared, the shared fraction of clonotypes was 5% to 6.5% for naive CD4, less than 4% for naive CD8, 2.3% for memory CD4, and 0.4% for memory CD8. Sampling was restricted to blood, and TCR repertoires in tissues likely differ from the TCR repertoires found in blood. Larger estimated clonotype richness was generally found for naive subsets than for memory subsets. Based on pairwise subsampling, the degree of clonotype sharing among donors was expected to be affected by sequencing depth. Higher generation probabilities were observed for clonotypes shared by all four sorted-subset donors than for non-shared clonotypes. Because the study included only a small number of donors, the genetic and exposure-history diversity represented was limited. Rarefaction of sorted-subset datasets indicated incomplete sequencing despite the large sequencing depth.

TCR CDR3 regions were amplified from genomic DNA by multiplex PCR using the deep immunoSEQ assay. Extracted genomic DNA from each cell subset was distributed evenly across all wells of several immunoSEQ 96-well plates, and each plate was treated as a replicate. For sorted subsets, around 0.2 ug of genomic DNA, equivalent to 25,000 to 35,000 T cell genomes, went into each replicate PCR. The purified libraries were quantified using a Qubit 3.0 fluorometer, sized with a Bioanalyzer 2100, and then quantified again using the KAPA Library Quantification kit. Every immunoSEQ 96-well plate was sequenced on a dedicated single-read 150-cycle Illumina NextSeq 550 flow cell. On the authors' methods: Because the immunoSEQ output included only junctional sequences and no quality scores, the filtering could not be the same as the filtering used for full-length reads. To assign V/J genes and CDR3, sequences were annotated against IMGT germline references using PyIR, a Python wrapper for IgBLAST v1.9. Reads with weak V/J assignments (E-value above 1e-6), missing CDR3, stop codons, out-of-frame junctions, or ambiguous translated residues were removed. V3J clonotypes were defined by identical inferred V gene, J gene, and CDR3 amino acid sequence. To compute the percentage overlap between repertoires, the number of shared unique clonotypes was divided by the size of the smaller repertoire. Richness of each repertoire was evaluated using RTK rarefaction, the Chao1 estimator, and Recon v2.1 estimates of unobserved clonotypes. Generation probabilities were computed with OLGA for all TCRbeta clonotypes obtained by the gDNA method from several donors. In its TCRdb copy, this immuneACCESS table keeps in-frame sequences only and misses some clones. Where compared with another copy, unresolved V genes explain less than half of these, and the others have no known cause. V and J calls plus clone size are reproduced from that table; the DNA served to infer D and trimming. This sample comprises 1,400,000 or so clones, approximately 98.5% of them detected only once. Over 0.3% of the sample lies in the top ten.

This clonotype originated in a man in his thirties or forties in good health. Sequencing was done on a sample of naive CD4+ T cells sorted from blood. Sample cell subset or site, as interpreted from the label and publication: CD45RA+ positively selected. The chain is assembled from TRBV14 and TRBJ2-7; the D gene cannot be named for sure. The CDR3 amino acid sequence is: CASSPTILYEQYF. The DNA sequence reads TGTGCCAGCAGCCCGACCATCCTTTACGAGCAGTACTTC.